This T cell receptor beta chain is drawn from a study of PD-1 blockade in mismatch repair-deficient tumors. For this clone: The antigen remains undetermined.

Study-level points and caveats: After pembrolizumab, tumor-resident clones rose rapidly, then generally contracted before radiologic responses. Three of seven peptides expanded clones, giving over a hundred unique blood TCRs.

V was clipped by 2 bases and J by 6 bases, with 11 bases between them. The germline gives CDR1 SGHVS, CDR2 FQNEAQ. The CDR3 has 13 residues. Documented time point: approximately ten-day in vitro stimulation with candidate neoantigen peptide 3. Generated by immunoSEQ multiplex PCR, the TCRdb table keeps only in-frame clones and is missing some. Of 9,000 to 10,000 clones listed, about 90% are singletons. The TCR was taken from an adult with mismatch repair-deficient cancer. This sequence joins TRBV7-8 and TRBJ2-7; maybe TRBD1 (6 bases). Sequenced here: cells cultured in vitro, sampled from a patient treated with pembrolizumab. In nucleotides, the CDR3 is TGTGCCAGCAGCTTATCGTCCAGGGGCGAGCAGTACTTC. Translation gives CASSLSSRGEQYF.